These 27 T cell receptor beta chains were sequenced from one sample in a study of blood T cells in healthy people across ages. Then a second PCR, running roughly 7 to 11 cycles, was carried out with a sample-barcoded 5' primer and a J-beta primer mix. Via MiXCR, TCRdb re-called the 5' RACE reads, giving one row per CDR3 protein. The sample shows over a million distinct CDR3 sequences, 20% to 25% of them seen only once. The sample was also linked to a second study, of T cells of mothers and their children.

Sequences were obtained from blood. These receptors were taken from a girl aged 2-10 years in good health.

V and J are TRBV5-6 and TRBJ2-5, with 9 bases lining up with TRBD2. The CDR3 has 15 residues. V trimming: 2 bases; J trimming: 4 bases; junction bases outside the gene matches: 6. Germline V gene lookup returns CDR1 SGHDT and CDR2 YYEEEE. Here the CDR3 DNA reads TGTGCCAGCAGCTTCATAGCGGGGGCAGTAGAGACCCAGTACTTC. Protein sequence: CASSFIAGAVETQYF.

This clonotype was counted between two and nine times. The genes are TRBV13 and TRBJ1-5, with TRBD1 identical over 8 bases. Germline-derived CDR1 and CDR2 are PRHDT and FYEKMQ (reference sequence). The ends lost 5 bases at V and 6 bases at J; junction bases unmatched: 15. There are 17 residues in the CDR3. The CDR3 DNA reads TGTGCCAGCAGCCCAGGGGGCGGTTGGGGGCACGGTCAGCCCCAGCATTTT. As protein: CASSPGGGWGHGQPQHF.

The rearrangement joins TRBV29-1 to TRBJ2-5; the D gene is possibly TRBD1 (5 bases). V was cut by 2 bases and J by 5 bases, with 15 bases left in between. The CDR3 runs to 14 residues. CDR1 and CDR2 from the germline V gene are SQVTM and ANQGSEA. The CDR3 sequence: CSVEYGQGMETQYF. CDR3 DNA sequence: TGCAGCGTTGAATACGGCCAGGGAATGGAGACCCAGTACTTC.

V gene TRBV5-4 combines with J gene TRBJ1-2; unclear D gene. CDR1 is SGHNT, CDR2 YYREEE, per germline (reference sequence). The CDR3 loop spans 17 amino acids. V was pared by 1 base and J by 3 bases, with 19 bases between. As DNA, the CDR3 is TGTGCCAGCAGCTTGAGAGTGACCCTACGGGTAGACTATGGCTACACCTTC. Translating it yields CASSLRVTLRVDYGYTF.

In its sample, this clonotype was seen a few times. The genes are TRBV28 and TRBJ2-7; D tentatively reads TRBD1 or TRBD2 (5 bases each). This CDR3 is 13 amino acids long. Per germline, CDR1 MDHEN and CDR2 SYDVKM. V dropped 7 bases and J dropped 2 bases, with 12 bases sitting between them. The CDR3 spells CASTGTRTYEQYF. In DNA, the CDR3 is TGTGCCAGCACCGGGACGAGAACCTACGAGCAGTACTTC.

DNA for the CDR3: TGTGCCAGCAGGGGGCCGAGGGAGCGGACCTACGAGCAGTACTTC. Translating gives CASRGPRERTYEQYF. The gene calls are TRBV28 and TRBJ2-7, with D perhaps assigned TRBD1 or TRBD2 (5 bases each). The CDR3 covers 15 residues. CDR1 and CDR2 (germline): MDHEN, SYDVKM. Between the trimmed V and J ends, which lost 6 bases and 2 bases, there was a span of 17 bases.

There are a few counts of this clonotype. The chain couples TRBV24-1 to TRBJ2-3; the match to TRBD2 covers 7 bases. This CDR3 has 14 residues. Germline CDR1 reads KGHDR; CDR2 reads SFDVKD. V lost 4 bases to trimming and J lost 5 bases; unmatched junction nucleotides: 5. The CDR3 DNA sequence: TGTGCCACCAGTGACCCCGCGGGAGAAGATACGCAGTATTTT. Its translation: CATSDPAGEDTQYF.

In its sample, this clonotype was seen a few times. In nucleotides, the CDR3 is TGTGCCATCAGTGAGTTCGAGGAGGGCCGAAGCAATGAGCAGTTCTTC. This gives the protein CAISEFEEGRSNEQFF. V usage is TRBV10-3 and J usage is TRBJ2-1; D might be TRBD2 (6 bases). This CDR3 region has 16 residues. Germline V CDR1 and CDR2: ENHRY, SYGVKD. V lost 1 base and J lost 6, with 16 bases in between.

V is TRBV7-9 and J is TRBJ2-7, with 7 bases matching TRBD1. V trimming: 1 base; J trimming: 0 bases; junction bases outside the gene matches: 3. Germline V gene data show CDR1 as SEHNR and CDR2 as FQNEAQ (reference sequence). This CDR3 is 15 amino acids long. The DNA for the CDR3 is TGTGCCAGCAGCTTAGACAGGGGACGCTCCTACGAGCAGTACTTC. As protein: CASSLDRGRSYEQYF.

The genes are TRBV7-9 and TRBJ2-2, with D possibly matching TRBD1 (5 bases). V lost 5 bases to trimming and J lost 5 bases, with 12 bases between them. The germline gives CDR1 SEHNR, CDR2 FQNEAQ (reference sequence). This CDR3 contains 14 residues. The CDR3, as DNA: TGTGCCAGCAGCCCCAAAAGACAGACCGGGGAGCTGTTTTTT. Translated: CASSPKRQTGELFF.

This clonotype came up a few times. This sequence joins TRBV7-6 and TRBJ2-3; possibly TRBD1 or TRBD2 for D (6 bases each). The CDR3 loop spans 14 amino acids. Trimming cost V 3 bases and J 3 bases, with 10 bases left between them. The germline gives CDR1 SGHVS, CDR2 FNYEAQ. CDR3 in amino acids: CASSFPGATDTQYF. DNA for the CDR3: TGTGCCAGCAGCTTCCCGGGGGCGACAGATACGCAGTATTTT.

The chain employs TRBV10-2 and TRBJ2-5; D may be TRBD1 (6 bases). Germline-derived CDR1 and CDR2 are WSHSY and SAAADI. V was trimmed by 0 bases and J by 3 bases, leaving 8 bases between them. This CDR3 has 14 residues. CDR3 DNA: TGCGCCAGCAGTGAGTCGTGGGACAAAGAGACCCAGTACTTC. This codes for CASSESWDKETQYF.

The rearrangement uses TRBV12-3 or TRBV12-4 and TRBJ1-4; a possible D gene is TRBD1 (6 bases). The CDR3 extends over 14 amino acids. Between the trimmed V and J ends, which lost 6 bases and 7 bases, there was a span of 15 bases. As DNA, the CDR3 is TGTGCCAGCAGAACAGGGACAACCGGTGAAAAACTGTTTTTT. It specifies CASRTGTTGEKLFF.

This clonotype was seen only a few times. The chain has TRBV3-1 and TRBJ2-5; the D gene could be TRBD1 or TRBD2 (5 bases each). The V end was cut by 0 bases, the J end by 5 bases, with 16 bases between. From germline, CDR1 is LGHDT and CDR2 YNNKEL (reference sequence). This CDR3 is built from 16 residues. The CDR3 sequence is CASSQDRGAEDETQYF. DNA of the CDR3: TGTGCCAGCAGCCAAGATCGGGGCGCGGAAGATGAGACCCAGTACTTC.

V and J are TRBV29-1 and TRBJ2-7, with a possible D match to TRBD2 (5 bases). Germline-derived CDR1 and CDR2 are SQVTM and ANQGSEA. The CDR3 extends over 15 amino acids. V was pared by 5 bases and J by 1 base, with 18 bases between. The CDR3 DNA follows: TGCAGCGTTCTCCCCCCGGACGGGGATTCCTACGAGCAGTACTTC. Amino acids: CSVLPPDGDSYEQYF.

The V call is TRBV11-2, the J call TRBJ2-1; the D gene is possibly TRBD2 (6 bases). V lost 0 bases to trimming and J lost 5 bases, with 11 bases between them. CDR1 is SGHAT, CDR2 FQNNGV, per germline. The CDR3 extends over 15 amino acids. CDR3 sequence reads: CASSLEVAVNNEQFF. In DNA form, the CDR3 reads TGTGCCAGCAGCTTAGAGGTAGCGGTTAACAATGAGCAGTTCTTC.

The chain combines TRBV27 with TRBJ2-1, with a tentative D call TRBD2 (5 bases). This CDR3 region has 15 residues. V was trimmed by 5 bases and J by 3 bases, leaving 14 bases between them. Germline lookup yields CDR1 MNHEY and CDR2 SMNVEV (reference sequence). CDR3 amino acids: CASSPRRARYNEQFF. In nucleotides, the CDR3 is TGTGCCAGCAGTCCTCGGCGGGCACGCTACAATGAGCAGTTCTTC.

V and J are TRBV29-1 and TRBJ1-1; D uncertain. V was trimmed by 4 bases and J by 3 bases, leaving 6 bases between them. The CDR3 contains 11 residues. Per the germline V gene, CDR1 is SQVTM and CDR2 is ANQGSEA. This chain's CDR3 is CSVVKDTEAFF. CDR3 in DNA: TGCAGCGTTGTGAAGGACACTGAAGCTTTCTTT.

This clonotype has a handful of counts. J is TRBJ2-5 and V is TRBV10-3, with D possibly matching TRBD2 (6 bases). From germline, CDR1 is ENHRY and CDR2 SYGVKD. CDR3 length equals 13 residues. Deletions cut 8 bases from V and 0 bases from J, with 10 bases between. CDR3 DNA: TGTGCCATCGGCGGGGCGTACCAAGAGACCCAGTACTTC. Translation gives CAIGGAYQETQYF.

The DNA for the CDR3 is TGCAGCGTGGAGGACACAAGCTCCTACGAGCAGTACTTC. Its translation: CSVEDTSSYEQYF. The chain is built from TRBV29-1 and TRBJ2-7, with D perhaps given as TRBD1 or TRBD2 (5 bases each). This CDR3 contains 13 residues. Germline lookup yields CDR1 SQVTM and CDR2 ANQGSEA. V lost 6 bases and J lost 0, with 12 bases in between.

The CDR3 reads CASSTPGASYEQYF. In DNA form, the CDR3 reads TGTGCCAGCAGTACTCCAGGAGCCTCCTACGAGCAGTACTTC. This chain uses TRBV28 with TRBJ2-5; D gene uncertain. The better agreement between TRBJ2-7 and the DNA end casts doubt on the J call. Germline V CDR1 and CDR2: MDHEN, SYDVKM. The CDR3 consists of 14 residues.

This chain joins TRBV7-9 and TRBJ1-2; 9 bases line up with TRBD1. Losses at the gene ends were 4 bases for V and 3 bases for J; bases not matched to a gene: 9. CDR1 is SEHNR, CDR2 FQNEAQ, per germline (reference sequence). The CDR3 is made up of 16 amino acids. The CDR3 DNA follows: TGTGCCAGCAGCTCCGGGACAGGGTCGTCGGACTATGGCTACACCTTC. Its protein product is CASSSGTGSSDYGYTF.

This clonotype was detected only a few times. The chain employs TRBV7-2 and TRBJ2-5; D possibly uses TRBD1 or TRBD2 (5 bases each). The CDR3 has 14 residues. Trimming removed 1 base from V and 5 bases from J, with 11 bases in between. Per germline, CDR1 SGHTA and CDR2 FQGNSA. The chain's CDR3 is CASSLGGTVETQYF. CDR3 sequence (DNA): TGTGCCAGCAGCTTAGGGGGGACGGTGGAGACCCAGTACTTC.

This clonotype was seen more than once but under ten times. The chain's CDR3 is CASSLGGIHNEQFF. CDR3 DNA: TGTGCCAGCAGTTTGGGGGGGATTCACAATGAGCAGTTCTTC. This rearrangement joins TRBV28 to TRBJ2-1; TRBD2 matches 7 bases. Per germline, CDR1 MDHEN and CDR2 SYDVKM. The V gene end was trimmed by 3 bases and the J gene end by 5 bases; junction bases not matched to a gene: 4. CDR3 length: 14 residues.

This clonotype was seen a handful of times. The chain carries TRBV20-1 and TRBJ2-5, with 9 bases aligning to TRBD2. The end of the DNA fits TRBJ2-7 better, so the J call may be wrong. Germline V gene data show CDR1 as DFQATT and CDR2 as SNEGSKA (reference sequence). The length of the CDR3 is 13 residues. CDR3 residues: CSAKAGGPYEQYF. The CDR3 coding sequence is TGCAGTGCTAAGGCGGGAGGGCCCTACGAGCAGTACTTC.

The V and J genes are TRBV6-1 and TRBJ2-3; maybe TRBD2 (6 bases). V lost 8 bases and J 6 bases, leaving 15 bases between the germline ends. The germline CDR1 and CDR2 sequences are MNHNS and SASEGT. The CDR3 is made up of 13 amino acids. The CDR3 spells CASSRIRGDTQYF. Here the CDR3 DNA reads TGTGCCAGCTCAAGAATTCGGGGGGATACGCAGTATTTT.

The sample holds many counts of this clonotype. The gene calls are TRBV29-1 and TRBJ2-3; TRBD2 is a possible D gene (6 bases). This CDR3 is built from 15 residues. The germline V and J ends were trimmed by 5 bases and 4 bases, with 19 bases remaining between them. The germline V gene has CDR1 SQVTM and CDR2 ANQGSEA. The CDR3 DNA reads TGCAGCGTTTTTCGGGGGATGGGTAGGGCAGATACGCAGTATTTT. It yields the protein CSVFRGMGRADTQYF.